Listed here are 18 T cell receptor beta chains from one sample, sequenced in a study of blood T cell repertoires in COVID-19. Measured with immunoSEQ multiplex PCR; TCRdb has only the in-frame clones, and not every one. This sample has over 450,000 clones; 75% to 90% occur once, and the top ten carry roughly 1%. Sequencing was done on a sample of peripheral blood. These receptors were collected from a young man with COVID-19, enrolled during active disease.

The chain links TRBV5-6 to TRBJ1-2; TRBD1 matches at 7 bases. The CDR3 is made up of 16 amino acids. Trimming at V came to 0 bases and at J to 2 bases, leaving 7 bases not matched to a gene. From germline, CDR1 is SGHDT and CDR2 YYEEEE. The CDR3 region is CASSLETGQINYGYTF. The CDR3 DNA follows: TGTGCCAGCAGCTTGGAGACAGGGCAAATCAACTATGGCTACACCTTC. Supplemented by reference TRBV5-6 and TRBJ1-2, the full variable domain reads DAGVTQSPTHLIKTRGQQVTLRCSPKSGHDTVSWYQQALGQGPQFIFQYYEEEERQRGNFPDRFSGHQFPNYSSELNVNALLLGDSALYLCASSLETGQINYGYTFGSGTRLTVV.

The V gene is TRBV2, the J gene TRBJ2-3; tentative D call: TRBD2 (5 bases). The germline CDR1 and CDR2 sequences are SNHLY and FYNNEI. The CDR3 contains 16 residues. The V end lost 0 bases, the J end lost 0 bases, and 10 bases lay between the germline ends. For the CDR3, the DNA is TGTGCCAGCAGTGAAGCTCAGGACTGGAGCACAGATACGCAGTATTTT. Translating gives CASSEAQDWSTDTQYF.

This chain joins TRBV5-1 and TRBJ2-2; 9 nucleotides match TRBD2. Germline assignment: CDR1 SGHRS and CDR2 YFSETQ. The CDR3 length is 18 residues. V dropped 1 base and J dropped 0; count of bases not matched to a gene: 7. The CDR3 here is CASSLSMLAGANTGELFF. The CDR3 DNA sequence: TGCGCCAGCAGCTTGAGTATGTTAGCGGGGGCGAACACCGGGGAGCTGTTTTTT.

The rearrangement links TRBV7-6 to TRBJ2-2; 10 bases match TRBD1. V dropped 3 bases and J dropped 4; count of bases not matched to a gene: 2. Germline CDR1 reads SGHVS; CDR2 reads FNYEAQ. This CDR3 is 15 amino acids long. The CDR3 spells CASSFGTGVTGELFF. Here the CDR3 DNA reads TGTGCCAGCAGCTTTGGGACAGGGGTCACCGGGGAGCTGTTTTTT.

V is TRBV6-6 and J is TRBJ2-7, with 9 bases fitting TRBD1. Germline CDR1 reads MNHNY; CDR2 reads SVGAGI (reference sequence). This CDR3 is 15 amino acids long. Germline trimming cut 4 bases from V and 4 bases from J; bases unmatched to any gene: 8. CDR3 sequence: CASSSDRGFSYEQYF. Here the CDR3 DNA reads TGTGCCAGCAGTTCCGACAGGGGGTTTTCATACGAGCAGTACTTC.

J is TRBJ2-7 and V is TRBV7-9; tentative D call: TRBD1 (6 bases). The CDR3 runs to 13 residues. Germline V CDR1 and CDR2: SEHNR, FQNEAQ (reference sequence). Trimming took 5 bases from V and 3 from J, leaving 11 bases between them. The CDR3 DNA is TGTGCCAGCAGCGGGACACCTAGCTACGAGCAGTACTTC. Protein product: CASSGTPSYEQYF.

The chain carries TRBV4-1 and TRBJ1-6, with no clear D. V dropped 3 bases and J dropped 9 bases, with 9 bases sitting between them. The CDR3 contains 13 residues. Germline V gene sequence: CDR1 MGHRA, CDR2 YSYEKL. CDR3 sequence: CASSQDRGSPLHF. As DNA, the CDR3 is TGCGCCAGCAGCCAGGATCGAGGTTCACCCCTCCACTTT.

The rearrangement joins TRBV12-5 to TRBJ2-1; D is uncertain. Germline assignment: CDR1 LGHNT and CDR2 FRNRAP. Trimming cost V 1 base and J 8 bases, with 12 bases left between them. The CDR3 totals 14 residues. In nucleotides, the CDR3 is TGTGCTAGTGGTTTGGCCTTGAGTACGGATGAGCAGTTCTTC. It is translated as CASGLALSTDEQFF.

This clone was observed a single time. The chain couples TRBV6-5 to TRBJ1-2; 9 bases are a match to TRBD1. The CDR3 is 14 residues long. Looked up from germline, CDR1 is MNHEY and CDR2 is SVGAGI. V shed 7 bases and J 5 bases; nucleotides not matched to a gene: 8. Written as DNA, the CDR3 is TGTGCCAGCAACGGGGACAGGGTGGAATATGGCTACACCTTC. Protein sequence: CASNGDRVEYGYTF.

CDR3 DNA: TGTGCCAGCAGTTTAGGGGTAGCGGGAGTTATGGTTGAGCAGTTCTTC. Amino acids: CASSLGVAGVMVEQFF. V and J are TRBV28 and TRBJ2-1, with 9 nucleotides matching TRBD2. The germline gives CDR1 MDHEN, CDR2 SYDVKM. With V trimmed by 2 bases and J by 9 bases, 11 bases remained unmatched. The CDR3 covers 16 residues.

This chain uses TRBV4-2 with TRBJ2-3; D unclear. CDR1 is LGHNA, CDR2 YNFKEQ, per germline. V was shortened by 0 bases and J by 0 bases, with 7 bases between the two germline ends. This CDR3 comprises 15 residues. DNA for the CDR3: TGTGCCAGCAGCCAAGAAGCGACTAGCACAGATACGCAGTATTTT. It encodes CASSQEATSTDTQYF.

The rearrangement uses TRBV5-1 and TRBJ2-1, with D perhaps TRBD1 (6 bases). V shed 4 bases and J shed 10 bases, with 15 bases lying between them. The CDR3 extends over 13 amino acids. From germline, CDR1 is SGHRS and CDR2 YFSETQ. The CDR3 DNA reads TGCGCCAGCAGCGAACCGACAGGCGACGAGCAGTTCTTC. This sequence encodes CASSEPTGDEQFF.

This clone was found once. The rearrangement joins TRBV19 to TRBJ1-1; 8 bases match TRBD1. From germline, CDR1 is LNHDA and CDR2 SQIVND (reference sequence). V lost 3 bases, J lost 5 bases, and 11 bases stayed unmatched. The CDR3 contains 16 residues. In DNA form, the CDR3 reads TGTGCCAGTAGTATTTTGACAGGGGCAAGGGGAACTGAAGCTTTCTTT. Its translation is CASSILTGARGTEAFF.

This sequence joins TRBV4-1 and TRBJ1-1; 8 bases are a match to TRBD1. V shed 1 base, J shed 1 base, and the junction held 2 bases outside the gene matches. CDR1 MGHRA and CDR2 YSYEKL come from the germline V gene. This CDR3 has 15 amino acids. The CDR3 is CASSQATGGNTEAFF. The CDR3 nucleotides are TGCGCCAGCAGCCAAGCCACAGGGGGGAACACTGAAGCTTTCTTT.

V gene TRBV7-2 combines with J gene TRBJ1-5, with D tentatively TRBD1 (6 bases). CDR1 and CDR2 from the germline V gene are SGHTA and FQGNSA. The length of the CDR3 is 12 residues. Trimming pared 5 bases from V and 9 bases from J, leaving 11 bases between. The CDR3 DNA follows: TGTGCCAGCAGCATGGTCAGGGGGCCCCAGCATTTT. This sequence encodes CASSMVRGPQHF.

A few counts support this clone. This chain connects TRBV7-8 to TRBJ1-5; TRBD1 matches 9 bases. This CDR3 is built from 16 residues. The germline V gene encodes CDR1 SGHVS and CDR2 FQNEAQ. V trimming: 2 bases; J trimming: 4 bases; junction bases outside the gene matches: 6. The CDR3 is CASSLKWDRANQPQHF. For the CDR3, the DNA is TGTGCCAGCAGCTTAAAGTGGGACAGGGCGAATCAGCCCCAGCATTTT.

This clone was detected a few times. This CDR3 reads CATSRRGLIYEQYF. The CDR3 coding sequence is TGTGCCACCAGCAGAAGGGGACTGATCTACGAGCAGTACTTC. This rearrangement joins TRBV15 to TRBJ2-7; maybe TRBD2 (6 bases). Germline CDR1 reads LNHNV; CDR2 reads YYDKDF (reference sequence). This CDR3 region has 14 residues. V dropped 2 bases and J dropped 3 bases, with 11 bases sitting between them.

This chain links TRBV11-3 with TRBJ2-1, with unresolved D. In germline, CDR1 is SGHNT, CDR2 YENEEA. The CDR3 is made up of 15 amino acids. Trimming took off 4 bases at V and 0 bases at J, with 10 bases between the two ends. The CDR3 sequence is CASSSRQDSYNEQFF. Here the CDR3 DNA reads TGTGCCAGCAGCTCTCGACAAGACTCCTACAATGAGCAGTTCTTC.